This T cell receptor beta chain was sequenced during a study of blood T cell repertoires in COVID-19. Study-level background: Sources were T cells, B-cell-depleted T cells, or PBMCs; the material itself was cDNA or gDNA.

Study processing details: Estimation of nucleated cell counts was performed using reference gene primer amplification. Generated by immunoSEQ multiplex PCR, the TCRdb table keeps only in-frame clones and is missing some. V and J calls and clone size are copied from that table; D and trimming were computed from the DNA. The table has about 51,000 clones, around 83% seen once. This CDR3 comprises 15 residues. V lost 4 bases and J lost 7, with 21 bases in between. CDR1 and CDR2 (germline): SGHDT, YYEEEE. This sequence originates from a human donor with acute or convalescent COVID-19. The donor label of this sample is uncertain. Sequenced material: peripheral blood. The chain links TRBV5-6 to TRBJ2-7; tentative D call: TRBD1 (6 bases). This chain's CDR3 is CASSPRGTGPWEQYF. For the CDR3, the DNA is TGTGCCAGCAGCCCCCGGGGTACAGGGCCTTGGGAGCAGTACTTC.